This TCR beta chain was sequenced in a study of blood T cell repertoires in COVID-19. Study-wide background: Researchers got acute and convalescent COVID-19 samples from the United States, Italy and Spain. T cells, B-cell-depleted T cells, or PBMCs supplied cDNA or gDNA.

Looked up from germline, CDR1 is SGHAT and CDR2 is FQNNGV. The CDR3 extends over 16 amino acids. V was clipped by 4 bases and J by 1 base, with 17 bases between them. In the authors' methods: How many nucleated cells were present was estimated from reference gene primer amplification. Sequencing was performed with immunoSEQ multiplex PCR; in TCRdb, only in-frame clones are kept and a portion is missing. V, J and clone size derive from that table, while D and trimming were established from the DNA sequence. There are about 300,000 clones in the sample; 87% occur only once, and roughly 2% lies in the top ten.

This sequence originates from a man aged 18 to 35 with active or convalescent COVID-19. The chain uses TRBV11-2 and TRBJ2-7, with D perhaps matching TRBD2 (6 bases). The sequencing sample was made of peripheral blood. In DNA, the CDR3 is TGTGCCAGCAGCTCCCCCCGGGACTTTCAGTCCTACGAGCAGTACTTC. Translated, it gives CASSSPRDFQSYEQYF.